This paragraph covers one T cell receptor beta chain sequence. Its antigen remains unknown. This sample is part of a study of T-cell memory formation after mild COVID-19. Study-level information: TCR clusters mostly belonged to single donors.

TCRdb recomputed calls from the 5' RACE reads with MiXCR, one row per CDR3 protein. The sample consists of about 400,000 distinct CDR3 sequences, around 14% of them appearing once. Germline V gene lookup returns CDR1 MGHRA and CDR2 YSYEKL. This CDR3 is built from 16 residues. V lost 0 bases to trimming and J lost 7 bases, with 16 bases between them. The study's findings and limits: Detection of some responders pre-infection suggested pre-existing cross-reactive memory T cells participated. Contracting clones from day 15 to 85 had balanced CD4/CD8; later expanders favoured CD4+.

This sequence originates from a man between 18 and 35 years old who had mild COVID-19 (a few samples of this study predate the infection). Cell type and time point are not known. The sample consisted of PBMCs or a T cell subset sorted from them (not recorded which). The chain has TRBV4-1 and TRBJ2-1; D may be TRBD1 (6 bases). Here the CDR3 reads CASSQEGPGVWNEQFF. Here the CDR3 DNA reads TGCGCCAGCAGCCAAGAAGGTCCAGGGGTTTGGAATGAGCAGTTCTTC.